This is a list of T cell receptor beta chains from one sample in a study of response to subunit inactivated influenza vaccine. TCRdb reprocessed the RT-PCR reads via MiXCR and lists one record per CDR3 protein. This table has 500,000 to 600,000 distinct CDR3 sequences, about 7.6% appearing once. Sample: PBMCs from blood, taken around 25 months after vaccination. These receptors all stem from a man between 50 and 69 years old who received an inactivated influenza vaccine. Each CDR3 is given with its conserved first and last residue. Fields, in order: V gene, clone size, CDR3 length, J gene, CDR3 protein. Not all rows give a size; the values are once, few, many and, for expanded clones, a class.

TRBV12-3/TRBV12-4	many	14	TRBJ1-2	CASSSKIIGYGYTF
TRBV15	many	13	TRBJ1-1	CATSRDLVPAAFF
TRBV27	NA	15	TRBJ2-7	CASSFSAGGSYEQYF
TRBV10-3	NA	13	TRBJ1-1	CAISREGNTEAFF
TRBV10-3	NA	14	TRBJ2-7	CASLQPGQSYEQYF
TRBV7-9	few	14	TRBJ2-7	CASSLSSGANEQYF
TRBV7-9	many	13	TRBJ1-1	CASSEGQGTEAFF
TRBV7-2	many	16	TRBJ2-3	CASSLGDSRSTDTQYF
TRBV28	many	14	TRBJ2-1	CASSLSRGASEQFF
TRBV7-3	many	15	TRBJ2-5	CASSSGLAGRETQYF
TRBV10-1	few	12	TRBJ2-3	CASSGGGDTQYF
TRBV30	many	12	TRBJ1-5	CAWSNPPQPQHF
TRBV28	NA	15	TRBJ1-2	CASKRVGTGTFGYTF
TRBV20-1	few	16	TRBJ2-2	CSARVPASIGNGELFF
TRBV6-2/TRBV6-3	many	13	TRBJ2-7	CASSYYRGYEQYF
TRBV20-1	few	13	TRBJ2-3	CSAHSGRVDTQYF
TRBV5-6	many	15	TRBJ2-6	CASTKTGTGANVLTF
TRBV11-3	few	17	TRBJ2-5	CASSLGASSGKEETQYF
TRBV27	NA	16	TRBJ2-1	CASLSTGGESYNEQFF
TRBV7-9	many	17	TRBJ1-4	CASSLLSSAGPNEKLFF
TRBV29-1	many	12	TRBJ2-2	CSVETGDGELFF
TRBV11-2	many	17	TRBJ2-3	CASSLGGGTSGRDTQYF
TRBV7-6	NA	14	TRBJ2-3	CASSLVRSPDTQYF
TRBV5-6	NA	17	TRBJ2-1	CASSKTGAIAGANEQFF
TRBV18	few	14	TRBJ1-4	CASSPGTGLEKLFF
TRBV14	few	17	TRBJ2-1	CASSHQPGLAVYNEQFF
TRBV20-1	many	14	TRBJ2-7	CSAAQGGLPYEQYF
TRBV5-1	many	14	TRBJ2-7	CASSPYSGEYEQYF
TRBV4-2	NA	14	TRBJ2-7	CASSQDVGSYEQYF
TRBV20-1	NA	11	TRBJ2-7	CSGLALYEQYF
TRBV6-1	NA	21	TRBJ2-5	CASSEAPRGKAVAPYQETQYF